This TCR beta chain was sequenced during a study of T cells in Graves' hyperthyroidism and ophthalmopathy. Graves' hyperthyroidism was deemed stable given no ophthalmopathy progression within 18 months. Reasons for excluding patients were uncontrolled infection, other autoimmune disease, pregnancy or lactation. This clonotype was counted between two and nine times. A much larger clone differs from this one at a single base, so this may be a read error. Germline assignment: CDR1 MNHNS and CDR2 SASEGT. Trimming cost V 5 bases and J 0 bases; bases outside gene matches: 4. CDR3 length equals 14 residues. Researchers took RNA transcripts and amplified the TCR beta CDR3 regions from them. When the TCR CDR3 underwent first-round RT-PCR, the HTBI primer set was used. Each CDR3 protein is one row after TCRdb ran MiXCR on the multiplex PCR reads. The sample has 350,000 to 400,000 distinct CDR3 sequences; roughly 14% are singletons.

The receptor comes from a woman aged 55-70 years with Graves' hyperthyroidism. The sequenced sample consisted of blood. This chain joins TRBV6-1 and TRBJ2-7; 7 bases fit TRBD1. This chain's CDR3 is CASSPQGSSYEQYF. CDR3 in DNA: TGTGCCAGCAGTCCACAGGGGAGCTCCTACGAGCAGTACTTC.